The 32 T cell receptor beta chains below all came from one sample that was sequenced in a study of response to subunit inactivated influenza vaccine. TCRdb re-called the RT-PCR reads through MiXCR, storing one row per CDR3 protein. The data contain roughly 700,000 distinct CDR3 sequences, approximately 14% of them singletons. The sequences come from PBMCs from blood, collected 11 to 12 days after vaccination. These receptor sequences come from a middle-aged man who received an inactivated influenza vaccine.

The chain has TRBV7-6 and TRBJ1-6; 8 nucleotides agree with TRBD1. This CDR3 has 14 residues. Germline trimming cut 1 base from V and 12 bases from J; bases unmatched to any gene: 5. Germline assignment: CDR1 SGHVS and CDR2 FNYEAQ. The CDR3 loop is CASSLGQGAGPLHF. The CDR3 DNA reads as TGTGCCAGCAGCTTAGGGCAGGGGGCTGGACCCCTCCACTTT. Supplemented by reference TRBV7-6 and TRBJ1-6, the full variable domain reads GAGVSQSPRYKVTKRGQDVALRCDPISGHVSLYWYRQALGQGPEFLTYFNYEAQQDKSGLPNDRFSAERPEGSISTLTIQRTEQRDSAMYRCASSLGQGAGPLHFGNGTRLTVT.

This clonotype turned up a few times. The chain employs TRBV11-2 and TRBJ1-1, with 7 bases aligning to TRBD1. Germline CDR1 SGHAT, CDR2 FQNNGV. The V segment lost 5 bases and the J segment 0 bases; nucleotides outside the gene matches: 9. The CDR3 totals 16 residues. The CDR3 loop is CASSGVRTGLNTEAFF. The CDR3 nucleotides are TGTGCCAGCAGCGGGGTTCGGACAGGTTTGAACACTGAAGCTTTCTTT.

This sequence joins TRBV29-1 and TRBJ2-1; D is perhaps TRBD2 (5 bases). V was cut by 6 bases and J by 6 bases, with 15 bases left in between. CDR1 and CDR2 (germline): SQVTM, ANQGSEA. The CDR3 runs to 13 residues. The CDR3 bases are TGCAGCGTGCCGGGAACAAGTCTCAATGAGCAGTTCTTC. Protein sequence: CSVPGTSLNEQFF.

This CDR3 is CASSELDSNQPQHF. In DNA form, the CDR3 reads TGTGCCAGCAGTGAATTGGACAGTAATCAGCCCCAGCATTTT. The chain combines TRBV6-1 with TRBJ1-5; perhaps TRBD1 as D (6 bases). From germline, CDR1 is MNHNS and CDR2 SASEGT. The CDR3 spans 14 residues. The V gene lost 2 bases and the J gene lost 4 bases, with 9 bases spanning the gap.

The chain is built from TRBV12-3 or TRBV12-4 and TRBJ2-1; D is possibly TRBD2 (6 bases). This CDR3 has 12 amino acids. V lost 3 bases, J lost 10 bases, and 10 bases lay in between. CDR3 bases: TGTGCCAGCAGTTTCTCAGGGAGGGAGCAGTTCTTC. This sequence encodes CASSFSGREQFF.

V gene TRBV10-3 combines with J gene TRBJ2-1, with 14 bases identical to TRBD2. CDR1 is ENHRY, CDR2 SYGVKD, per germline. The CDR3 has 16 amino acids. The V segment lost 2 bases and the J segment 3 bases; nucleotides outside the gene matches: 0. The CDR3 loop is CAISEGLAGGYNEQFF. The CDR3 DNA sequence: TGTGCCATCAGTGAGGGACTAGCGGGGGGCTACAATGAGCAGTTCTTC.

The V and J genes are TRBV5-1 and TRBJ2-3; 8 positions match TRBD1. This CDR3 has 14 amino acids. The trim removed 4 bases at V and 2 bases at J, leaving 3 bases unmatched. Germline loops: CDR1 SGHRS, CDR2 YFSETQ. Written as DNA, the CDR3 is TGCGCCAGCAGCAAGACAGGGGACACAGATACGCAGTATTTT. It codes for CASSKTGDTDTQYF.

The CDR3 spells CASSIDTRSYNEQFF. In DNA form, the CDR3 reads TGTGCCAGCAGCATCGACACCCGCTCCTACAATGAGCAGTTCTTC. The chain joins TRBV7-2 to TRBJ2-1; D not resolved. CDR3 length: 15 residues. CDR1 SGHTA and CDR2 FQGNSA come from the germline V gene. V was pared by 5 bases and J by 0 bases, with 11 bases between.

J is TRBJ1-4 and V is TRBV28, with 10 bases matching TRBD1. V lost 5 bases, J lost 8 bases, and 8 bases stayed unmatched. Germline CDR1 and CDR2: MDHEN and SYDVKM. This CDR3 has 15 residues. The CDR3 protein is CASSIPGQGMEKLFF. In nucleotides, the CDR3 is TGTGCCAGCAGTATCCCGGGACAGGGGATGGAAAAACTGTTTTTT. The whole variable domain, filled in from reference TRBV28 and TRBJ1-4, reads DVKVTQSSRYLVKRTGEKVFLECVQDMDHENMFWYRQDPGLGLRLIYFSYDVKMKEKGDIPEGYSVSREKKERFSLILESASTNQTSMYLCASSIPGQGMEKLFFGSGTQLSVL.

This clonotype was counted a few times. The chain carries TRBV24-1 and TRBJ2-2; TRBD1 might be the D (5 bases). Trimming left V 6 bases short and J 0 bases short, with 7 bases between. In germline, CDR1 is KGHDR, CDR2 SFDVKD. The CDR3 has 14 amino acids. The CDR3 is CATSPTANTGELFF. CDR3 sequence (DNA): TGTGCCACCAGTCCGACAGCGAACACCGGGGAGCTGTTTTTT.

The V and J genes are TRBV19 and TRBJ2-3, with a possible D match to TRBD2 (6 bases). The CDR3 spans 16 residues. Germline loops: CDR1 LNHDA, CDR2 SQIVND (reference sequence). V lost 3 bases, J lost 1 base, and 14 bases lay in between. This CDR3 is CASSMGTYSGTDTQYF. The CDR3 DNA reads as TGTGCCAGTAGTATGGGGACTTACTCTGGCACAGATACGCAGTATTTT.

The chain couples TRBV20-1 to TRBJ2-3; D is perhaps TRBD1 (6 bases). Germline-derived CDR1 and CDR2 are DFQATT and SNEGSKA (reference sequence). CDR3 size: 15 residues. Trimming cost V 0 bases and J 6 bases, with 16 bases left between them. The CDR3 sequence: CSARDGRGGRDTQYF. CDR3 coding DNA: TGCAGTGCTAGAGATGGTCGAGGGGGTAGGGATACGCAGTATTTT.

The sample holds a few counts of this clonotype. The V call is TRBV6-1, the J call TRBJ1-2; D remains ambiguous. In germline, CDR1 is MNHNS, CDR2 SASEGT. With 4 bases removed from V and 6 bases from J, the gap between germline ends came to 12 bases. This CDR3 is built from 13 residues. The CDR3 sequence: CASSGFRDDGYTF. CDR3 DNA: TGTGCCAGCAGTGGTTTTAGGGATGATGGCTACACCTTC.

The V call is TRBV4-1, the J call TRBJ2-2, with D tentatively TRBD2 (7 bases). From germline, CDR1 is MGHRA and CDR2 YSYEKL. V lost 6 bases and J lost 6, with 17 bases in between. The CDR3 runs to 15 residues. The CDR3 coding sequence is TGCGCCAGCAGTCGCCGGGGGGCGGACGCCGGGGAGCTGTTTTTT. Translated: CASSRRGADAGELFF.

This clonotype occurred a few times. The chain joins TRBV20-1 to TRBJ2-7; 7 bases map to TRBD2. In germline, CDR1 is DFQATT, CDR2 SNEGSKA (reference sequence). The CDR3 is made up of 12 amino acids. CDR3: CSLEPAGTEQYF. For the CDR3, the DNA is TGCAGCTTAGAACCAGCGGGAACCGAGCAGTACTTC.

The CDR3 reads CASSIDRGNGEQFF. The CDR3 region has the DNA TGCGCCAGCAGTATCGACAGGGGGAATGGTGAGCAGTTCTTC. This chain connects TRBV5-1 to TRBJ2-1; TRBD1 matches at 9 bases. CDR1 is SGHRS, CDR2 YFSETQ, per germline. The CDR3 runs 14 residues. With V trimmed by 5 bases and J by 9 bases, 9 bases remained unmatched.

The chain carries TRBV6-2 or TRBV6-3 and TRBJ1-5; 11 bases are a match to TRBD1. Trimming removed 5 bases from V and 2 bases from J; junction bases left unmatched: 11. The CDR3 sequence is 18 residues long. CDR1 is MNHEY, CDR2 SVGEGT, per germline. The CDR3 here is CASSPGQGAIRGNQPQHF. The CDR3 coding sequence is TGTGCCAGCAGTCCCGGACAGGGGGCCATACGAGGCAATCAGCCCCAGCATTTT.

J is TRBJ2-7 and V is TRBV6-5, with D uncertain. CDR1 is MNHEY, CDR2 SVGAGI, per germline. The CDR3 spans 15 residues. V lost 0 bases to trimming and J lost 6 bases, with 15 bases between them. The DNA for the CDR3 is TGTGCCAGCAGTTACTCGGTCACGGTACCGAGCGAGCAGTACTTC. This translates into CASSYSVTVPSEQYF.

This clonotype came up a few times. The genes are TRBV20-1 and TRBJ1-1; TRBD1 matches 9 bases. This CDR3 has 16 amino acids. Unmatched junction bases numbered 13, after V lost 5 bases and J lost 3 bases. Germline V gene sequence: CDR1 DFQATT, CDR2 SNEGSKA (reference sequence). CDR3 nucleotide sequence: TGCAGTGCTGCCGGTAGGACAGGGGTTAAGTACACTGAAGCTTTCTTT. It yields the protein CSAAGRTGVKYTEAFF.

This sequence joins TRBV5-1 and TRBJ2-2; TRBD1 agrees at 7 bases. The CDR3 extends over 16 amino acids. Germline-derived CDR1 and CDR2 are SGHRS and YFSETQ. V gave up 2 bases and J gave up 4 bases; unmatched junction bases: 8. CDR3 nucleotides: TGCGCCAGCAGCTTACTCCAAGACAGGGCCACCGGGGAGCTGTTTTTT. This gives the protein CASSLLQDRATGELFF.

This clonotype has just a few counts. The chain combines TRBV4-3 with TRBJ2-1; TRBD2 matches at 9 bases. The germline V gene encodes CDR1 LGHNA and CDR2 YSLEER. CDR3 length equals 17 residues. Losses at the gene ends were 0 bases for V and 7 bases for J; bases not matched to a gene: 10. CDR3 sequence: CASSQDYEGLASNEQFF. CDR3 bases: TGCGCCAGCAGCCAAGATTATGAGGGACTAGCTTCGAATGAGCAGTTCTTC.

This clonotype was seen only a few times. The chain couples TRBV20-1 to TRBJ2-7; 11 bases line up with TRBD2. The CDR3 loop spans 16 amino acids. Germline assignment: CDR1 DFQATT and CDR2 SNEGSKA (reference sequence). Trimming removed 2 bases from V and 2 bases from J; junction bases left unmatched: 8. The CDR3 spells CSARSLAGGNAYEQYF. CDR3 nucleotide sequence: TGCAGTGCTAGATCCCTAGCGGGAGGCAATGCCTACGAGCAGTACTTC.

In its sample, this clonotype was seen many times. The chain is built from TRBV7-2 and TRBJ2-1; D is perhaps TRBD1 or TRBD2 (5 bases each). This CDR3 has 12 amino acids. Germline V gene data show CDR1 as SGHTA and CDR2 as FQGNSA. V was clipped by 2 bases and J by 9 bases, with 8 bases between them. In DNA form, the CDR3 reads TGTGCCAGCAGCTTAAGTGGGGGTGAGCAGTTCTTC. Its protein product is CASSLSGGEQFF.

Ten or more counts support this clonotype. This chain links TRBV2 with TRBJ2-2; perhaps TRBD1 as D (5 bases). There are 14 residues in the CDR3. V was pared by 9 bases and J by 1 base, with 12 bases between. Germline CDR1 is SNHLY and CDR2 is FYNNEI. The DNA of the CDR3 is TGTGCCAGGGCCCTGACAGAGAACACCGGGGAGCTGTTTTTT. This gives the protein CARALTENTGELFF.

The genes are TRBV7-2 and TRBJ2-5; unclear D gene. Germline-derived CDR1 and CDR2 are SGHTA and FQGNSA. Trimming cost V 1 base and J 1 base, with 10 bases left between them. The CDR3 is 15 residues long. The CDR3: CASSLVLSFQETQYF. The DNA for the CDR3 is TGTGCCAGCAGCTTAGTGCTCTCCTTCCAAGAGACCCAGTACTTC.

This clonotype was counted between two and nine times. V usage is TRBV24-1 and J usage is TRBJ2-4; no reliable D call. Looked up from germline, CDR1 is KGHDR and CDR2 is SFDVKD. The CDR3 runs to 17 residues. Trimming took 5 bases from V and 0 from J, leaving 16 bases between them. DNA of the CDR3: TGTGCCACCAGTGCCATAGGGCAGAGGTTAGCCAAAAACATTCAGTACTTC. Translating it yields CATSAIGQRLAKNIQYF.

This clonotype appeared a few times. The genes are TRBV20-1 and TRBJ2-5, with D perhaps TRBD2 (5 bases). CDR3 size: 13 residues. V lost 6 bases, J lost 5 bases, and 16 bases lay in between. CDR1 and CDR2 (germline): DFQATT, SNEGSKA (reference sequence). The CDR3 loop is CSATGTAQETQYF. DNA for the CDR3: TGCAGTGCCACGGGAACGGCCCAGGAGACCCAGTACTTC.

This clonotype was recorded at least ten times. V gene TRBV28 combines with J gene TRBJ1-2, with D maybe TRBD1 (6 bases). This CDR3 spans 15 amino acids. Germline V gene lookup returns CDR1 MDHEN and CDR2 SYDVKM. V shed 2 bases and J shed 4 bases, with 14 bases lying between them. CDR3 region: CASSLQGISSYGYTF. Written as DNA, the CDR3 is TGTGCCAGCAGTTTACAGGGGATCAGTTCCTATGGCTACACCTTC.

V and J are TRBV7-2 and TRBJ2-5; 9 bases map to TRBD1. The length of the CDR3 is 14 residues. Germline V CDR1 and CDR2: SGHTA, FQGNSA. V lost 7 bases and J lost 2; bases outside the gene matches: 5. CDR3 residues: CASTRDRAQETQYF. The CDR3 DNA is TGTGCCAGCACCCGGGACAGGGCACAAGAGACCCAGTACTTC.

The gene calls are TRBV12-3 or TRBV12-4 and TRBJ2-1; 13 nucleotides agree with TRBD2. This CDR3 spans 18 amino acids. The V and J ends lost 6 bases and 7 bases, in that order; junction bases with no gene match: 15. The DNA of the CDR3 is TGTGCCAGCAGCCACATAACAGGACTAGCGGGAGTATATAATGAGCAGTTCTTC. It encodes CASSHITGLAGVYNEQFF.

The chain uses TRBV6-2 or TRBV6-3 and TRBJ2-1; 7 bases line up with TRBD2. The CDR3 extends over 15 amino acids. Germline lookup yields CDR1 MNHEY and CDR2 SVGEGT. Trimming cost V 4 bases and J 2 bases; bases outside gene matches: 5. CDR3 nucleotides: TGTGCCAGCAGTTCCGGCGGGAGCGCCTACAATGAGCAGTTCTTC. Encoded protein: CASSSGGSAYNEQFF.

The chain carries TRBV20-1 and TRBJ1-1; no reliable D call. CDR3 length: 13 residues. V lost 0 bases to trimming and J lost 5 bases, with 10 bases between them. Germline lookup yields CDR1 DFQATT and CDR2 SNEGSKA (reference sequence). CDR3 loop: CSARDLGNTEAFF. CDR3 nucleotides: TGCAGTGCTAGAGATCTGGGTAATACTGAAGCTTTCTTT.